This T cell receptor beta chain was recovered during a study of CD8 T cells in Susac syndrome. The RNA, about 0.45 to 1 ug, was put through reverse transcription using random hexamers. Amplification of TCR beta CDR3 used immunoSEQ multiplex PCR across 54 Vbeta and 13 Jbeta. One entry per CDR3 protein, called by TCRdb with MiXCR from the immunoSEQ multiplex PCR reads. Altogether 150,000 to 180,000 distinct CDR3 sequences are present, roughly 95% being singletons, with the ten largest covering about 0.16%. Trimming took 3 bases from V and 3 from J, leaving 9 bases between them. The CDR3 length is 15 residues. Turning to this clonotype: Its specificity is unknown.

CD8+ and CD4+ blood T cells underwent TCR beta sequencing. TEMRA cells were FACS-enriched, with CD8+ and CD4+ T cells isolated negatively. Study findings and constraints: The CD4+ T cell repertoires in Susac syndrome did not show any clonal expansion.

J is TRBJ1-6 and V is TRBV12-3 or TRBV12-4, with a possible D match to TRBD1 (6 bases). The source material was CD4+ T cells from PBMCs. The source of this sequence is a human donor with Susac syndrome. CDR3 in amino acids: CASSLGAHYNSPLHF. Written as DNA, the CDR3 is TGTGCCAGCAGTTTGGGGGCCCACTATAATTCACCCCTCCACTTT.